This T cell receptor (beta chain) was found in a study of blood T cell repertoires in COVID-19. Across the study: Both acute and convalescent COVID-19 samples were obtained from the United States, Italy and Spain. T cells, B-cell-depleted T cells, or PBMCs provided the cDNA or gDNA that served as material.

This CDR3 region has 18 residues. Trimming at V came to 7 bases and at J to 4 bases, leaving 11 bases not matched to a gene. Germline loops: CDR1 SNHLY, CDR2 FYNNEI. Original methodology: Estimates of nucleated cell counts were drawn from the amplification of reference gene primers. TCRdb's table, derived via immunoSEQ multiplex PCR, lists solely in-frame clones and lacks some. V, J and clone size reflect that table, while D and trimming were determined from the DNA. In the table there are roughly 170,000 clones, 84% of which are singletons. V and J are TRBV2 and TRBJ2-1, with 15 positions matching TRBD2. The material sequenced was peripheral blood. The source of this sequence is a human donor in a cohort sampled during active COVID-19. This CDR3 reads CASTPRTSGGVSYNEQFF. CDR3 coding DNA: TGTGCCAGCACCCCGAGGACTAGCGGGGGGGTGTCATACAATGAGCAGTTCTTC.